Listed below are T cell receptor beta chains from one sample, sequenced in a study of PD-1 blockade in classical Hodgkin lymphoma. Generated by immunoSEQ multiplex PCR, the TCRdb table keeps only in-frame clones and is missing some. The data hold 16,000 or so clones, with about four fifths observed a single time. The source was peripheral blood mononuclear cells (PBMCs), collected before the second cycle of nivolumab. The receptors shown here come from a human donor with classical Hodgkin lymphoma. CDR3s include the opening cysteine and the closing phenylalanine or tryptophan. A D gene is named only where the DNA matches it firmly. Size is stated for part of the rows, as once, few or many counts, or as a class when the clone is expanded.

abundance	v_gene	j_gene	d_gene	CDR3nt	CDR3aa
.	TRBV10-3	TRBJ1-3	.	TGTGCCATCAGTAGACCTAGCTCTGGAAACACCATATATTTT	CAISRPSSGNTIYF
.	TRBV4-1	TRBJ1-2	TRBD1	TGCGCCAGCAGCCAGGCCAGGACAGGGGGTTCTTCGAGGGGCTACACCTTC	CASSQARTGGSSRGYTF
.	TRBV6-5	TRBJ1-1	TRBD1	TGTGCCATCCATCCGGGACAGGGGACTGAAGCTTTCTTT	CAIHPGQGTEAFF
.	TRBV7-9	TRBJ2-5	TRBD1	TGTGCCAGCAGCTTAGCGACAGGGGGCAGGGAGACCCAGTACTTC	CASSLATGGRETQYF
few	TRBV7-8	TRBJ1-4	.	TGTGCCAGCAGCCCAAGGAGGGGGGTTAATGAAAAACTGTTTTTT	CASSPRRGVNEKLFF
.	TRBV6-6	TRBJ2-6	.	TGTGCCAGCAGTTACAGGGCTGGGGCCAACGTCCTGACTTTC	CASSYRAGANVLTF
.	TRBV7-8	TRBJ1-2	TRBD1	TGTGCCAGCAGCACCGGACAGGGGGCTTCTGGCTACACCTTC	CASSTGQGASGYTF
.	TRBV5-6	TRBJ2-4	.	TGTGCCAGCAGCTTGGAACGGGAGAGGTGGAGCTTAGCCAAAAACATTCAGTACTTC	CASSLERERWSLAKNIQYF
.	TRBV7-6	TRBJ1-4	.	TGTGCCAGCAGCCCCCGTCCCGATGAAAAACTGTTTTTT	CASSPRPDEKLFF
.	TRBV13	TRBJ2-6	.	TGTGCCAGCAGCTCGGACCTAGGGTCTGGGGCCAACGTCCTGACTTTC	CASSSDLGSGANVLTF
.	TRBV11-2	TRBJ2-3	TRBD2	TGTGCCAGCAGCTTAGAAGGCGGGGGGGCGACAGATACGCAGTATTTT	CASSLEGGGATDTQYF
.	TRBV2	TRBJ2-2	TRBD1	TGTGCCAGCAGCAGGACAGGCTTAGGGACCGGGGAGCTGTTTTTT	CASSRTGLGTGELFF
.	TRBV11-2	TRBJ2-7	TRBD1	TGTGCCAGCAGCTTAGAATGGGGACAGAGCTACGAGCAGTACTTC	CASSLEWGQSYEQYF
.	TRBV28	TRBJ2-3	.	TGTGCCAGCAGCTCCGGGGCTATCACAGATACGCAGTATTTT	CASSSGAITDTQYF
.	TRBV5-5	TRBJ2-1	.	TGTGCCAGCAGTTCGGACAGGGAGGGAGGACGGGGATTTTACAATGAGCAGTTCTTC	CASSSDREGGRGFYNEQFF
.	TRBV2	TRBJ2-3	.	TGTGCCAGCACCCTTGGACCACCCACAGATACGCAGTATTTT	CASTLGPPTDTQYF
.	TRBV7-3	TRBJ2-3	.	TGTGCCAGCACTCCCGGGACCCATCCTACCGATACGCAGTATTTT	CASTPGTHPTDTQYF
.	TRBV5-1	TRBJ2-2	.	TGCGCCAGCAGCTTGAACACCGGGGAGCTGTTTTTT	CASSLNTGELFF
.	TRBV9	TRBJ1-6	.	TGTGCCAGCAGCACACCATCCCTGGGGGCACTGACTAATTCACCCCTCCACTTT	CASSTPSLGALTNSPLHF
few	TRBV4-1	TRBJ2-5	.	TGCGCCAGCAGCCAAGGGACCGGGGAGGAGACCCAGTACTTC	CASSQGTGEETQYF
.	TRBV27	TRBJ2-2	.	TGTGCCAGGCTAAGGGTGGCCGGGGAGCTGTTTTTT	CARLRVAGELFF
.	TRBV7-5	TRBJ1-6	.	TGTGTCAGAAGCTTAGATACCGGGACAGGGGTTTCCTATAATTCACCCCTCCACTTT	CVRSLDTGTGVSYNSPLHF
once	TRBV7-2	TRBJ1-1	.	TGTGCCAGCAGCTTAGTCGAGCGGAACACTGAAGCTTTCTTT	CASSLVERNTEAFF
.	TRBV11-2	TRBJ2-5	.	TGTGCCAGCAGCTTAGTCGTGTGGGAGACCCAGTACTTC	CASSLVVWETQYF
.	TRBV28	TRBJ1-5	.	TGTGCCAGCAGTTTAGCAAGACCAGTTCAGCCCCAGCATTTT	CASSLARPVQPQHF